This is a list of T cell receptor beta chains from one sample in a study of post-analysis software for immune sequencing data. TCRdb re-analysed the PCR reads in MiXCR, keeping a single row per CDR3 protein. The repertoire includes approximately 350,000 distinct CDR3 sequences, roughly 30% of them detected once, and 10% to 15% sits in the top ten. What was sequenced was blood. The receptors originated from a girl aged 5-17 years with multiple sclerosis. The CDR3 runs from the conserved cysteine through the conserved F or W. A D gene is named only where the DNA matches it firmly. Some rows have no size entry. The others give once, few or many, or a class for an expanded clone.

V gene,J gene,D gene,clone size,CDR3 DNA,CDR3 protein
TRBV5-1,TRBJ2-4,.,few,TGCGCCAGCAGCACGATACACACGAACATTCAGTACTTC,CASSTIHTNIQYF
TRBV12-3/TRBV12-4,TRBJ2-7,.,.,TGTGCCAGCAGTTTAGGGGCAGGGTTTAGGACCTACGAGCAGTACTTC,CASSLGAGFRTYEQYF
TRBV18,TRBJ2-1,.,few,TGTGCCAGCTCAGCAGGGGGGGCCAGTTACAATGAGCAGTTCTTC,CASSAGGASYNEQFF
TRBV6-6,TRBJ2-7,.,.,TGTGCCAGCAGTTATCCGGGCGAGGAGCAGTACTTC,CASSYPGEEQYF
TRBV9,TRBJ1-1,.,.,TGTGCCAGCAGCGCCGAGTTGCCGAACACTGAAGCTTTCTTT,CASSAELPNTEAFF
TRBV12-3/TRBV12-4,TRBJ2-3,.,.,TGTGCCAGCAAAATGAAAGTCCATACGCAGTATTTT,CASKMKVHTQYF
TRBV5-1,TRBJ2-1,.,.,TGCGCCAGCAGCTTGGGGGGTCTAGCGCCTAGCTCCTACAATGAGCAGTTCTTC,CASSLGGLAPSSYNEQFF
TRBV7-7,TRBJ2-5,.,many,TGTGCTAGCAGCTCGGGGGGCGCAAGGGAGACCCAGTACTTC,CASSSGGARETQYF
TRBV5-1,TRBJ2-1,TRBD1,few,TGCGCCAGCAGCATCTCCGGGACAGGCTACAATGAGCAGTTCTTC,CASSISGTGYNEQFF
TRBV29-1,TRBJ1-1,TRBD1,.,TGCAGCGTTTCCGGGACAGGGGGCCTGAACACTGAAGCTTTCTTT,CSVSGTGGLNTEAFF
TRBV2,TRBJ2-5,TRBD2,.,TGTGCCAGCATCCGGGGGGAAGAGACCCAGTACTTC,CASIRGEETQYF
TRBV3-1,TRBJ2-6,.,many,TGTGCCAGCAGCCTCCAGGGGACTGGGGCCAACGTCCTGACTTTC,CASSLQGTGANVLTF